The entry below describes one TCR beta chain. This entry belongs to a study of shared T cell receptors in the human thymus. Clones were sequenced by immunoSEQ multiplex PCR, and TCRdb holds only the in-frame ones, with some missing. The repertoire includes over 650,000 clones, 80% to 90% of them detected once, and 0.0094% sits in the top ten. In germline, CDR1 is SEHNR, CDR2 FQNEAQ (reference sequence). The CDR3 is 15 residues long. Deletions cut 5 bases from V and 2 bases from J, with 16 bases between. The same specimen was also included in a second study, on human thymus T cells. That work contributes: Donation came from healthy Finnish infants having corrective surgery for congenital heart defects. The thymus was resected at corrective cardiac surgery. As related research reported, thymic repertoires overlapped highly among unrelated individuals.

The J gene is TRBJ2-7, the V gene TRBV7-9, with D possibly being TRBD1 (6 bases). This sequence was found in a boy under three years old with a congenital heart defect. Material: thymocytes. The CDR3 spells CASSPGVGEPYEQYF. The DNA of the CDR3 is TGTGCCAGCAGCCCAGGGGTGGGGGAGCCCTACGAGCAGTACTTC.